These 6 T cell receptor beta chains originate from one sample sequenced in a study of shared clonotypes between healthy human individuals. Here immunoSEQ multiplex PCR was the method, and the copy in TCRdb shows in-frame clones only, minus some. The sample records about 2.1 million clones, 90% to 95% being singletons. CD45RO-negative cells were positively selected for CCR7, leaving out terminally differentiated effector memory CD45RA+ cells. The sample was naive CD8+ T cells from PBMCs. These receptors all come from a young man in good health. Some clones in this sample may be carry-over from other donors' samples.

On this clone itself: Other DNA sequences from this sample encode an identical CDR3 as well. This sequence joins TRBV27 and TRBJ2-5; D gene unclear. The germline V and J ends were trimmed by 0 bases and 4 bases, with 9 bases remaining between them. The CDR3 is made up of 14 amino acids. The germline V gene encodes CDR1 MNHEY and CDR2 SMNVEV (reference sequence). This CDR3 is CASSLSGGGETQYF. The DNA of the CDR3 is TGTGCCAGCAGTTTATCCGGCGGTGGAGAGACCCAGTACTTC.

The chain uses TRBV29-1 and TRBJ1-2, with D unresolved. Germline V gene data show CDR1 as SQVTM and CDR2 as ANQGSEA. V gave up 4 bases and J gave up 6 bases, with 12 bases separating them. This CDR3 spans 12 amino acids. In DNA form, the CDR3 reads TGCAGCGTTGTGGGCGGAAGGAATGGCTACACCTTC. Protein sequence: CSVVGGRNGYTF. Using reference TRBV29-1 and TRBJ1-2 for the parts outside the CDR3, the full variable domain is SAVISQKPSRDICQRGTSLTIQCQVDSQVTMMFWYRQQPGQSLTLIATANQGSEATYESGFVIDKFPISRPNLTFSTLTVSNMSPEDSSIYLCSVVGGRNGYTFGSGTRLTVV.

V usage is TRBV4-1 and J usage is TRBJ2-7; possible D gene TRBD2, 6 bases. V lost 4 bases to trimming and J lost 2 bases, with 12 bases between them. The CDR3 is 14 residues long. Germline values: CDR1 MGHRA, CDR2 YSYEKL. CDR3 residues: CASSLRDSTYEQYF. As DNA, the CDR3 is TGCGCCAGCAGCCTAAGGGACTCTACCTACGAGCAGTACTTC.

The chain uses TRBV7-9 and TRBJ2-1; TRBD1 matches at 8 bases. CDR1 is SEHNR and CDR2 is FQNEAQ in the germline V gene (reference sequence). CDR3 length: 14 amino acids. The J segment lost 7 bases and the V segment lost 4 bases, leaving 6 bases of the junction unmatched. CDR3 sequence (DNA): TGTGCCAGCAGCTCAAGACAGGGGAAGAATGAGCAGTTCTTC. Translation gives CASSSRQGKNEQFF.

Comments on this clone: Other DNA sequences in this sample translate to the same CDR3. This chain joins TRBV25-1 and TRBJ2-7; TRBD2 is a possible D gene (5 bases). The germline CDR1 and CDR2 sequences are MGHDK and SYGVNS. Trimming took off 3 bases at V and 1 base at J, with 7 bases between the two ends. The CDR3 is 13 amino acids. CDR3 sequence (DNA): TGTGCCAGCAGTGACCGGGGATCCTACGAGCAGTACTTC. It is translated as CASSDRGSYEQYF.

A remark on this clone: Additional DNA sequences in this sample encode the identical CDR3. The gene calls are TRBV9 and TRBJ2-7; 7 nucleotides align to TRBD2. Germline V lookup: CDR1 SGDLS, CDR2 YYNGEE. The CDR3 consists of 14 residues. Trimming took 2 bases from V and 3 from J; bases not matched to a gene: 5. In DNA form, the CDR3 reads TGTGCCAGCAGCGTCGGCAGGGAGGGCTACGAGCAGTACTTC. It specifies CASSVGREGYEQYF.